This T cell receptor (beta chain) was identified in a study of blood T cell repertoires in COVID-19. Data came from immunoSEQ multiplex PCR; TCRdb stores just in-frame clones and leaves some out. Of 85,000 to 120,000 clones in the sample, 80% to 95% were seen once. Seattle patients were enrolled during active infection and followed longitudinally. Germline V gene lookup returns CDR1 LNHNV and CDR2 YYDKDF (reference sequence). With 2 bases clipped from V and 0 bases from J, the junction kept 10 bases outside the gene matches. The CDR3 length is 18 residues. Sequenced input: peripheral blood. This clonotype was obtained from a woman aged 45-59 years with COVID-19, enrolled during active disease. The rearrangement uses TRBV15 and TRBJ1-5; 7 bases map to TRBD1. The CDR3 sequence: CATSRSETGPYSNQPQHF. In DNA form, the CDR3 reads TGTGCCACCAGCAGATCCGAGACAGGGCCCTATAGCAATCAGCCCCAGCATTTT.